This entry concerns a single T cell receptor beta chain. The antigen it recognizes is unknown. Per-base quality was not reported, and no clone a single base away is much larger than it. The immunoSEQ Assay, a bias-controlled multiplex PCR, was used to amplify TCRbeta CDR3 regions from genomic DNA. On the authors' methods: The number of nucleated cells in each sample was estimated by amplification of reference gene primers within the assay. To quantify the absolute abundance of each unique TCRbeta CDR3 rearrangement, sequence reads were collapsed and filtered. Productive Simpson clonality was computed per sample as the square root of Simpson's diversity index over productive rearrangements. TCRdb took over this immuneACCESS table, retaining in-frame rearrangements with V and J assigned. Such tables are incomplete; in checked studies, under half of the missing clones stem from an unresolved V gene, and the remainder is unexplained. V, J and clone size were drawn from that table, and D and trimming were deduced from the DNA. For this sample there are approximately 210,000 clones; approximately 84% appear just once. The ten largest clones represent 7.6% of the sample.

CDR1 and CDR2, per the germline V gene, are SGDLS and YYNGEE. At the junction V is shortened by 0 bases and J by 4 bases, with 8 bases in between. Measured from the cysteine to the phenylalanine, the CDR3 is 15 residues long. The only DNA kept is the CDR3, 45 bases in frame from the first base. The source of the sample is a study of blood T cell repertoires in COVID-19 (TCRdb year 2020). With respect to the entire study: The collaborator samples originated in the United States, Italy and Spain and spanned the acute and convalescent phases of COVID-19. Subjects who had been exposed to COVID-19, were actively infected with it, or had recovered from it provided the deeply sampled blood TCRbeta repertoires that made up the dataset. Sample metadata almost always included a de-identified subject ID, COVID-19 status, age in years and sex. Samples were obtained from the ongoing ImmuneRACE study (first 160 participants) and from about 1,300 subjects provided by 6 global collaborators. The material from the prospective study consisted of cDNA or gDNA derived from T cells, B-cell-depleted T cells, or PBMCs. A freely available public database, intended as a resource for researchers studying the immune response to SARS-CoV-2, is where the repertoires were released. Where available, HLA class I and class II types were obtained from metadata supplied by the sample provider rather than from assay-based typing. Broader findings and caveats from the paper: How much clinical and demographic metadata was included differed by source and by participant, and the metadata was provided uncurated.

Whole blood was collected in K2EDTA tubes by collaborating institutions according to the institutions' own protocols. For TCRbeta analysis, collaborators shipped samples in one of three forms: frozen whole blood, isolated PBMCs, or DNA extracted from either of those sample types. The source of this sequence is a woman aged 50 to 65 with active or convalescent COVID-19. The chain couples TRBV9 to TRBJ2-6; the D gene remains uncertain. Input material: peripheral blood. CDR3 protein: CASSVVMAGANVLTF. The nucleotides read TGTGCCAGCAGCGTAGTTATGGCCGGGGCCAACGTCCTGACTTTC.